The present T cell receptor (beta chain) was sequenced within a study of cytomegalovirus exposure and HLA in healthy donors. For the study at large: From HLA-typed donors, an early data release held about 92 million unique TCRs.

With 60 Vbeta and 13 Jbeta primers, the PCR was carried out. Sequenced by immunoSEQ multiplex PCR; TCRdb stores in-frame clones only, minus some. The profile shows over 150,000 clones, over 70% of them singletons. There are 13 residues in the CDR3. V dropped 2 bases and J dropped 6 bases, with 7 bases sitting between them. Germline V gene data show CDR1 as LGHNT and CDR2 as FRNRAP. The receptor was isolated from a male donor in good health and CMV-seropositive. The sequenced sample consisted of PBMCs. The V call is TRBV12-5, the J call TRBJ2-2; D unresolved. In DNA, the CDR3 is TGTGCTAGTGGTTTGAGAGCACCCGGGGAGCTGTTTTTT. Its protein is CASGLRAPGELFF.